This T cell receptor beta chain was documented in a study of cytomegalovirus exposure and HLA in healthy donors. Primers for the PCR totalled 60 Vbeta and 13 Jbeta. The table came from immunoSEQ multiplex PCR; TCRdb's copy has only in-frame clones and leaves some out. The table records approximately 150,000 clones, about two thirds of them present only once. V was shortened by 5 bases and J by 5 bases, with 10 bases between the two germline ends. CDR3 length: 14 amino acids. Germline lookup yields CDR1 PRHDT and CDR2 FYEKMQ (reference sequence). The sequence derives from a man between 25 and 39 years old in good health and CMV-seropositive. Sequencing input: PBMCs. The chain couples TRBV13 to TRBJ1-6; TRBD1 is a possible D gene (6 bases). CDR3 nucleotides: TGTGCCAGCAGCAGCGGACAGAATAATTCACCCCTCCACTTT. Its protein is CASSSGQNNSPLHF. Using reference TRBV13 and TRBJ1-6 for the parts outside the CDR3, the full variable domain is AAGVIQSPRHLIKEKRETATLKCYPIPRHDTVYWYQQGPGQDPQFLISFYEKMQSDKGSIPDRFSAQQFSDYHSELNMSSLELGDSALYFCASSSGQNNSPLHFGNGTRLTVT.